This TCR beta chain was sequenced during a study of T cells in Graves' hyperthyroidism and ophthalmopathy. General study points: The blood repertoire included most of the expanded thyroid clonotypes above 0.001.

Authors of the study amplified TCR beta CDR3 regions from RNA transcripts. Carried out on the TCR CDR3, a first-round RT-PCR used the HTBI primer set. TCRdb re-called the multiplex PCR reads with MiXCR, one entry per CDR3 protein. The repertoire holds fewer than 700,000 distinct CDR3 sequences, with under 20% as singletons. Trimming took 6 bases from V and 7 from J; bases not matched to a gene: 9. CDR3 size: 14 residues. The germline CDR1 and CDR2 sequences are MNHNS and SASEGT. This clonotype has just a few counts. Its antigen remains unidentified. The sequence was collected from a woman younger than 30 with Graves' ophthalmopathy. Sample: blood. The rearrangement links TRBV6-1 to TRBJ1-2; 9 bases map to TRBD1. CDR3 bases: TGTGCCAGCAGCATACAGGGGGCGCAGTCTGGCTACACCTTC. The encoded protein is CASSIQGAQSGYTF.